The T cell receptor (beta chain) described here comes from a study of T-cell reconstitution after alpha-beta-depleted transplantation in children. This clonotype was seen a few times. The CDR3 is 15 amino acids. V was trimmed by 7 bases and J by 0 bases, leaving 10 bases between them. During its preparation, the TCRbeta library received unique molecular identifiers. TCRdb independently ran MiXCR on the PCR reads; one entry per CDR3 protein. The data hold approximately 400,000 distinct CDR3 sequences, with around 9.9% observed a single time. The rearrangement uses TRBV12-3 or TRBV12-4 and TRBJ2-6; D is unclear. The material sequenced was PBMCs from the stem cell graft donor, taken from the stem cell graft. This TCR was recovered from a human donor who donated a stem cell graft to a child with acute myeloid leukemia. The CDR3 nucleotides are TGTGCCAGCACTTCCGGTGACTCTGGGGCCAACGTCCTGACTTTC. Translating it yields CASTSGDSGANVLTF.